A selection of T cell receptor beta chains follows, all from one sample in a study of shared clonotypes between healthy human individuals. Sequenced by immunoSEQ multiplex PCR; TCRdb stores in-frame clones only, minus some. The data contain a few million clones, roughly 92% of them singletons. Sequencing used naive CD4+ T cells from PBMCs. The receptors were gathered from a young man in good health. Some clones in this sample may be carry-over from other donors' samples. Each CDR3 is given with its conserved first and last residue. A D gene is named only where the DNA matches it firmly. Size values are once, few and many counts, or a class for expanded clones, and some rows have none.

TRBJ2-7,TRBV6-5,.,.,TGTGCCAGCAGTTACGGGCGGGGCTACTCCTACGAGCAGTACTTC,CASSYGRGYSYEQYF
TRBJ1-5,TRBV2,TRBD1,few,TGTGCCAGCAGGGGGACAGGAAACAATCAGCCCCAGCATTTT,CASRGTGNNQPQHF
TRBJ1-3,TRBV5-1,.,.,TGCGCCAGCAGCTTGAACTCTGGAAACACCATATATTTT,CASSLNSGNTIYF
TRBJ2-7,TRBV28,TRBD2,once,TGTGCCAGCAGTTTACGACCGGGACTAGCGGGGTCCTACGAGCAGTACTTC,CASSLRPGLAGSYEQYF
TRBJ2-2,TRBV5-1,TRBD1,.,TGCGCCAGCAGCTTGGGAAGGGACAGGGGGCAAACCGGGGAGCTGTTTTTT,CASSLGRDRGQTGELFF
TRBJ2-1,TRBV7-7,.,.,TGTGCCAGCAGCCAGAGGCCCAGGGGCTCCTACAATGAGCAGTTCTTC,CASSQRPRGSYNEQFF
TRBJ2-7,TRBV27,TRBD2,.,TGTGCCAGCAGTATACTACTAGCGGGAGGGCCTTACGAGCAGTACTTC,CASSILLAGGPYEQYF
TRBJ1-1,TRBV27,.,.,TGTGCCAGCAGTTTATTTAGCACGAACCCCGCTGAAGCTTTCTTT,CASSLFSTNPAEAFF
TRBJ2-2,TRBV5-6,TRBD2,.,TGTGCCAGCAGCTCGGGACTACAGAACACCGGGGAGCTGTTTTTT,CASSSGLQNTGELFF
TRBJ2-1,TRBV5-1,.,.,TGCGCCAGCAGCCACGGATCAGTGGGCAATGAGCAGTTCTTC,CASSHGSVGNEQFF
TRBJ2-7,TRBV5-1,TRBD2,.,TGCGCCAGCAGCCCTGGGACTAGCGGGAGTCTCTACGAGCAGTACTTC,CASSPGTSGSLYEQYF